These 26 T cell receptor beta chains originate from one sample sequenced in a study of T cell repertoires in cytomegalovirus infection. TCRdb processed the reads anew with MiXCR; each CDR3 protein has one entry. The data show roughly 990,000 distinct CDR3 sequences, roughly 31% seen once. Which antigens these TCRs recognize remains unknown. The sample in question was cultured CD8+ T cells from PBMCs, obtained from culture after CMV antigen stimulation. These receptors were taken from a human donor in good health (CMV status not recorded). Some clones in this sample may be carry-over from other donors' samples.

In DNA form, the CDR3 reads TGTGCCAGCAGTTTATCGATAGGGGGGCGATCCCCGCAGTATTTT. Amino acid sequence: CASSLSIGGRSPQYF. The rearrangement links TRBV27 to TRBJ2-3, with D possibly called TRBD1 or TRBD2 (6 bases each). Germline CDR1 MNHEY, CDR2 SMNVEV (reference sequence). CDR3 size: 15 residues. V lost 0 bases and J 10 bases, leaving 17 bases between the germline ends.

There are many counts of this clonotype. This chain joins TRBV6-1 and TRBJ2-1, with unresolved D. This CDR3 has 13 residues. Germline CDR1 reads MNHNS; CDR2 reads SASEGT. V lost 6 bases and J lost 11, with 17 bases in between. The CDR3 nucleotides are TGTGCCAGCAGCTTTTCCCCCCCCGCGAAGCAGTTCTTC. Its translation is CASSFSPPAKQFF.

V gene TRBV29-1 combines with J gene TRBJ2-7; no firm D call. Trimming shortened V by 2 bases and J by 2 bases, and 7 bases separated the two germline ends. Germline V gene data show CDR1 as SQVTM and CDR2 as ANQGSEA. The CDR3 totals 12 residues. The CDR3: CSVEPDPYEQYV. The CDR3 DNA is TGCAGCGTTGAACCAGACCCCTACGAGCAGTACGTC.

This clonotype has more than one count but fewer than ten. The J gene is TRBJ2-5, the V gene TRBV12-3 or TRBV12-4, with 8 bases matching TRBD2. CDR3 length: 15 amino acids. The ends lost 6 bases at V and 2 bases at J; junction bases unmatched: 8. CDR3 bases: TGTGCCAGCAGAGATCGGACTAGCAGTCAAGAGACCCAGTACTTC. Translating it yields CASRDRTSSQETQYF.

This clonotype has only a few counts. The rearrangement joins TRBV27 to TRBJ2-7; 10 nucleotides align to TRBD1. Looked up from germline, CDR1 is MNHEY and CDR2 is SMNVEV (reference sequence). The CDR3 totals 14 residues. Trimming at V came to 5 bases and at J to 4 bases, leaving 5 bases not matched to a gene. The CDR3 reads CASSIRDRGYEQYV. CDR3 DNA: TGTGCCAGCAGTATCCGGGACAGGGGTTACGAGCAGTACGTC.

The chain employs TRBV7-2 and TRBJ1-2; 7 positions agree with TRBD1. Germline V gives CDR1 SGHTA, CDR2 FQGNSA. The ends lost 5 bases at V and 3 bases at J; junction bases unmatched: 12. The CDR3 has 16 residues. For the CDR3, the DNA is TGTGCCAGCAGCCACCCTTACCGGACAGGCCACTATGGCTACACCTTC. Protein sequence: CASSHPYRTGHYGYTF. The full variable domain, its missing parts supplied by reference TRBV7-2 and TRBJ1-2, is GAGVSQSPSNKVTEKGKDVELRCDPISGHTALYWYRQSLGQGLEFLIYFQGNSAPDKSGLPSDRFSAERTGGSVSTLTIQRTQQEDSAVYLCASSHPYRTGHYGYTFGSGTRLTVV.

J is TRBJ2-5 and V is TRBV27; no definite D call. The length of the CDR3 is 15 residues. Deletions cut 6 bases from V and 5 bases from J, with 19 bases between. Per the germline V gene, CDR1 is MNHEY and CDR2 is SMNVEV (reference sequence). The CDR3 nucleotides are TGTGCCAGCAGACCTTACACGGAGCTCTGGGAGACCCAGTACTTC. Its translation: CASRPYTELWETQYF.

This clonotype was counted between two and nine times. This rearrangement joins TRBV27 to TRBJ1-2, with D possibly TRBD1 on 5 matching bases. Trimming shortened V by 6 bases and J by 9 bases, and 14 bases separated the two germline ends. The CDR3 spans 12 residues. Germline V gene lookup returns CDR1 MNHEY and CDR2 SMNVEV (reference sequence). The CDR3 DNA reads TGTGCCAGCAGCTCCGGAAGGGGTAGCTACACCTTC. The encoded protein is CASSSGRGSYTF.

This clonotype has more than one count but fewer than ten. The chain uses TRBV6-1 and TRBJ1-2; TRBD1 aligns across 8 bases. CDR3 length: 15 residues. Germline lookup yields CDR1 MNHNS and CDR2 SASEGT. V gave up 6 bases and J gave up 2 bases; unmatched junction bases: 8. The DNA of the CDR3 is TGTGCCAGCAGGCTGGACAGGGACCCCAACTATGGCTACACCTTC. This translates into CASRLDRDPNYGYTF.

This clonotype was seen more than once but under ten times. The genes are TRBV7-9 and TRBJ2-1; D gene unclear. This CDR3 comprises 15 residues. Germline CDR1 reads SEHNR; CDR2 reads FQNEAQ (reference sequence). The ends were cut back, 5 bases at V and 2 bases at J, with 13 bases in the middle. CDR3 in amino acids: CASSLGLFAYNEQFF. In nucleotides, the CDR3 is TGTGCCAGCAGCCTCGGGTTGTTCGCCTACAATGAGCAGTTCTTC.

The rearrangement uses TRBV19 and TRBJ2-1; 8 positions match TRBD2. V lost 9 bases, J lost 6 bases, and 13 bases stayed unmatched. Germline V gene sequence: CDR1 LNHDA, CDR2 SQIVND (reference sequence). The CDR3 runs to 15 residues. DNA of the CDR3: TGTGCCAGAAAACTAAGCGGGAGCTCAGGCAATGAGCAGTTCTTC. Translation gives CARKLSGSSGNEQFF.

For this clonotype: A read error is possible here, since a much larger clone lies one base away. V and J are TRBV7-4 and TRBJ2-1, with 9 bases lining up with TRBD2. V gave up 5 bases and J gave up 12 bases; unmatched junction bases: 14. The CDR3 covers 15 residues. CDR1 SGHVT and CDR2 SQSDAQ come from the germline V gene. The CDR3: CASSAESGGPSGQFF. DNA for the CDR3: TGTGCCAGCAGCGCAGAGAGCGGGGGGCCCAGTGGGCAGTTCTTC. Looking up the rest from reference TRBV7-4 and TRBJ2-1 gives the full variable domain: GAGVSQSPRYKVAKRGRDVALRCDSISGHVTLYWYRQTLGQGSEVLTYSQSDAQRDKSGRPSGRFSAERPERSVSTLKIQRTEQGDSAVYLCASSAESGGPSGQFFGPGTRLTVL.

The gene calls are TRBV6-1 and TRBJ1-1, with 8 positions matching TRBD1. Trimming at V came to 5 bases and at J to 4 bases, leaving 6 bases not matched to a gene. This CDR3 is built from 14 residues. Germline CDR1 is MNHNS and CDR2 is SASEGT. This CDR3 is CASSWTGTRTEAFF. CDR3 DNA: TGTGCCAGCAGTTGGACAGGGACGCGCACTGAAGCTTTCTTT.

The chain carries TRBV10-3 and TRBJ2-7; TRBD2 aligns across 9 bases. The V gene end was trimmed by 5 bases and the J gene end by 4 bases; junction bases not matched to a gene: 9. The CDR3 is 15 amino acids. CDR1 is ENHRY, CDR2 SYGVKD, per germline. CDR3 in amino acids: CAISKWETSGYEQYF. Written as DNA, the CDR3 is TGTGCCATCAGTAAGTGGGAGACTAGCGGATACGAGCAGTACTTC.

This clonotype occurred a few times. J is TRBJ2-5 and V is TRBV11-2; TRBD1 matches 8 bases. This CDR3 spans 15 amino acids. Trimming removed 4 bases from V and 6 bases from J; junction bases left unmatched: 10. CDR1 SGHAT and CDR2 FQNNGV come from the germline V gene. The CDR3 sequence: CASSSASGGAKTQYF. The CDR3 DNA sequence: TGTGCCAGCAGCTCCGCATCAGGGGGCGCTAAGACCCAGTACTTC.

The rearrangement links TRBV19 to TRBJ1-5; 12 nucleotides align to TRBD1. V dropped 6 bases and J dropped 5; count of bases not matched to a gene: 5. Germline CDR1 and CDR2: LNHDA and SQIVND (reference sequence). The CDR3 is made up of 15 amino acids. In DNA form, the CDR3 reads TGTGCCAGTAGCCTGGGACAGGGGGCTTATCAGCCCCAGCATTTT. Translated, it gives CASSLGQGAYQPQHF.

V gene TRBV19 combines with J gene TRBJ2-1; D remains unclear. CDR3 length: 13 amino acids. Trimming cost V 5 bases and J 8 bases, with 13 bases left between them. Germline V CDR1 and CDR2: LNHDA, SQIVND (reference sequence). The CDR3 region has the DNA TGTGCCAGTAGTTTCGGAAATTTGGATGAGCAGTTCTTC. This translates into CASSFGNLDEQFF. Looking up the rest from reference TRBV19 and TRBJ2-1 gives the full variable domain: DGGITQSPKYLFRKEGQNVTLSCEQNLNHDAMYWYRQDPGQGLRLIYYSQIVNDFQKGDIAEGYSVSREKKESFPLTVTSAQKNPTAFYLCASSFGNLDEQFFGPGTRLTVL.

V is TRBV11-2 and J is TRBJ1-5, with D tentatively TRBD1 (6 bases). Per the germline V gene, CDR1 is SGHAT and CDR2 is FQNNGV. Deletions cut 1 base from V and 8 bases from J, with 15 bases between. The CDR3 runs 15 residues. The CDR3 loop is CASSLGGGAVEPQHF. In DNA, the CDR3 is TGTGCCAGCAGCTTAGGGGGGGGGGCGGTTGAGCCCCAGCATTTT.

This clonotype was seen only a few times. The chain combines TRBV4-2 with TRBJ2-1; D might be TRBD1 (8 bases). V shed 1 base and J shed 8 bases, with 18 bases lying between them. CDR3 length equals 16 residues. From germline, CDR1 is LGHNA and CDR2 YNFKEQ. The chain's CDR3 is CASSQVRTGRGDEQFF. As DNA, the CDR3 is TGTGCCAGCAGCCAAGTTAGGACAGGGAGGGGGGATGAGCAGTTCTTC.

This clonotype was counted only a few times. This chain uses TRBV29-1 with TRBJ2-5; 8 bases are shared with TRBD2. Trimming at V came to 1 base and at J to 5 bases, leaving 12 bases not matched to a gene. The V gene's germline CDR1 is SQVTM and CDR2 ANQGSEA. This CDR3 has 16 residues. CDR3 nucleotides: TGCAGCGTTGAAGGATTCCCGACTAGCGAGTATGAGACCCAGTACTTC. Translation: CSVEGFPTSEYETQYF.

This clonotype was detected ten times or more. The J gene is TRBJ2-1, the V gene TRBV7-9, with 7 bases lining up with TRBD1. The CDR3 is 15 residues long. V trimming: 6 bases; J trimming: 6 bases; junction bases outside the gene matches: 11. Germline CDR1 is SEHNR and CDR2 is FQNEAQ (reference sequence). CDR3 region: CASRFGQGEFNEQFF. The CDR3 DNA reads TGTGCCAGCAGGTTCGGCCAGGGGGAATTCAATGAGCAGTTCTTC.

This rearrangement joins TRBV28 to TRBJ2-1; D unresolved. CDR3 size: 14 residues. Germline V CDR1 and CDR2: MDHEN, SYDVKM. V was cut by 4 bases and J by 8 bases, with 15 bases left in between. CDR3 sequence reads: CASSSSAVGYEQFF. CDR3 DNA: TGTGCCAGCAGTTCCTCCGCCGTGGGCTATGAGCAGTTCTTC.

Turning to this clonotype: Given a much more abundant clone one base away, this may be a read error. The rearrangement links TRBV11-2 to TRBJ2-7; D unclear. Germline V gives CDR1 SGHAT, CDR2 FQNNGV. The V gene lost 5 bases and the J gene lost 2 bases, with 7 bases spanning the gap. The CDR3 is 12 amino acids. The CDR3 spells CASSHEPYEQYF. Written as DNA, the CDR3 is TGTGCCAGCAGCCATGAACCCTACGAGCAGTACTTC.

V and J are TRBV6-1 and TRBJ2-7; D is unresolved. The germline V and J ends were trimmed by 7 bases and 5 bases, with 18 bases remaining between them. Germline V gives CDR1 MNHNS, CDR2 SASEGT. This CDR3 is 14 amino acids long. DNA for the CDR3: TGTGCCAGCAATCTTTTGGGAACGAGCCACGAGCAGTACTTC. It yields the protein CASNLLGTSHEQYF.

In nucleotides, the CDR3 is TGTGCCAGCAGTGAACCCTCCGAGGACATCGGGGAGCTGTTTTTT. It yields the protein CASSEPSEDIGELFF. The chain uses TRBV25-1 and TRBJ2-2, with D tentatively TRBD1 (5 bases). Looked up from germline, CDR1 is MGHDK and CDR2 is SYGVNS. CDR3 size: 15 residues. With 2 bases removed from V and 7 bases from J, the gap between germline ends came to 14 bases.

This clonotype has a handful of counts. The chain employs TRBV6-5 and TRBJ1-1, with D possibly matching TRBD1 (5 bases). V dropped 0 bases and J dropped 6 bases, with 8 bases sitting between them. Looked up from germline, CDR1 is MNHEY and CDR2 is SVGAGI. CDR3 size: 13 residues. The CDR3 spells CASSYSQGPEAFF. In DNA form, the CDR3 reads TGTGCCAGCAGTTACTCTCAGGGCCCTGAAGCTTTCTTT.